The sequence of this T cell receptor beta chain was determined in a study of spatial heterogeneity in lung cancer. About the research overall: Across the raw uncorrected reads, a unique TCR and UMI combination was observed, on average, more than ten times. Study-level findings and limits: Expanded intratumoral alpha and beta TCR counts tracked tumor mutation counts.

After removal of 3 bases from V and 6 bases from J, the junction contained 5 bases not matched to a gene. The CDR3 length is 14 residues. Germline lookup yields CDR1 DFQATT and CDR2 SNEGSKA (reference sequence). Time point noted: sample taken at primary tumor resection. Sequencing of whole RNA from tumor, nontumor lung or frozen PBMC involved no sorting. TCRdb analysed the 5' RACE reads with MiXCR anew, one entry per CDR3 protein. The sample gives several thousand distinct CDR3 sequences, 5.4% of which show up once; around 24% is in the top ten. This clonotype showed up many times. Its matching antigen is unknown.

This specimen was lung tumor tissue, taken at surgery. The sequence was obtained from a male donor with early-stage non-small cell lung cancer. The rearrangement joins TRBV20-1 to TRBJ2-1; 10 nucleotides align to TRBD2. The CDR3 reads CSARVLAGANEQFF. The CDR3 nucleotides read TGCAGTGCTAGGGTGCTAGCGGGGGCCAATGAGCAGTTCTTC.